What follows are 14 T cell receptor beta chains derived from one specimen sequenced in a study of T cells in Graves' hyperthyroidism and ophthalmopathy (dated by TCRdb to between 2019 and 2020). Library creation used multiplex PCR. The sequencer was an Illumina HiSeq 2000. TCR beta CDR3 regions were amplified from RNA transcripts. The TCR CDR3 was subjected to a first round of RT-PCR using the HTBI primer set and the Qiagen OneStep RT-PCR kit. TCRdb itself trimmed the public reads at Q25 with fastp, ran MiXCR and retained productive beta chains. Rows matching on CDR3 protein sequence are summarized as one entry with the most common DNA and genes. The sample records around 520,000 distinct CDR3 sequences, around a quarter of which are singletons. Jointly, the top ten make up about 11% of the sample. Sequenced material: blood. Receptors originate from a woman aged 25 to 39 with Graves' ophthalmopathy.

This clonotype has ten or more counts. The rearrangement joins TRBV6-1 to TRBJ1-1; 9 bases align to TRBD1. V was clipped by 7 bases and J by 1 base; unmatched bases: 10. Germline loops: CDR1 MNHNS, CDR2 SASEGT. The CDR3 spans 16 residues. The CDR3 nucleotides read TGTGCCAGCACCTCCGGGACAGGGATCCAGAACACTGAAGCTTTCTTT. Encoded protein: CASTSGTGIQNTEAFF.

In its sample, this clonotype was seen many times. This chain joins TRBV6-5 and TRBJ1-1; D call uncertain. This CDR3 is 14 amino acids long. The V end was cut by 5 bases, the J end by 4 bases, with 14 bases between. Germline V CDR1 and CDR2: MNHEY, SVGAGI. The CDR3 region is CASSRTISSTEAFF. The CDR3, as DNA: TGTGCCAGCAGTAGGACCATCTCTAGCACTGAAGCTTTCTTT.

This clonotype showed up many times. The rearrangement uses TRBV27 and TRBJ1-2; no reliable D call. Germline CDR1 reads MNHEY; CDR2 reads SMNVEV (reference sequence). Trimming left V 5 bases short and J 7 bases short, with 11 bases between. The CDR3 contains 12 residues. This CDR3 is CASSPDGGGYTF. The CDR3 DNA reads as TGTGCCAGCAGTCCTGATGGTGGTGGCTACACCTTC.

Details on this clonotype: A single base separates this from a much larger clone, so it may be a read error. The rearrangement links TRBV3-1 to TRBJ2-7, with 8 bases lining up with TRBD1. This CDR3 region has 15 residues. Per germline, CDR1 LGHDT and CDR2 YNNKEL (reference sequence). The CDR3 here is CASSQVDRETYEQCF. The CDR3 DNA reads TGTGCCAGCAGCCAAGTGGACAGGGAGACCTACGAGCAGTGCTTC.

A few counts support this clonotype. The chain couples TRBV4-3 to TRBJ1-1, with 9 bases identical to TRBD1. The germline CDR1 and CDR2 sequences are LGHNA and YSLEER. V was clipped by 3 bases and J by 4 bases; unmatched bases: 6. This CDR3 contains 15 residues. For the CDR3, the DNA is TGCGCCAGCAGCCATGCGGGACAGGGTATCACTGAAGCTTTCTTT. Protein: CASSHAGQGITEAFF.

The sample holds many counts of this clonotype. The CDR3 here is CASSPRQGRITEAFF. The CDR3 DNA reads as TGTGCCAGCAGCCCACGACAGGGTAGAATCACTGAAGCTTTCTTT. The rearrangement links TRBV6-1 to TRBJ1-1; TRBD1 agrees at 7 bases. In germline, CDR1 is MNHNS, CDR2 SASEGT. V was pared by 6 bases and J by 4 bases, with 11 bases of the junction left unmatched. The CDR3 runs 15 residues.

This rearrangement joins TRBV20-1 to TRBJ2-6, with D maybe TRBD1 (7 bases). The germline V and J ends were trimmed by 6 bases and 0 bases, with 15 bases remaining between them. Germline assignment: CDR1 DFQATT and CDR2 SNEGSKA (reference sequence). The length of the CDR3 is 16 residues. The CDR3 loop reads CSATAGGPSGANVLTF. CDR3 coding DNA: TGCAGTGCCACGGCAGGGGGGCCCTCTGGGGCCAACGTCCTGACTTTC.

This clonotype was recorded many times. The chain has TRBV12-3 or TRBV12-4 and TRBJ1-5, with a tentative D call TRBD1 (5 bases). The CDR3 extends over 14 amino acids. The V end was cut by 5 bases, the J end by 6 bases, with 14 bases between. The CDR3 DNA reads TGTGCCAGCAGTGTTTTGGCAGGGAGTCAGCCCCAGCATTTT. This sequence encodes CASSVLAGSQPQHF.

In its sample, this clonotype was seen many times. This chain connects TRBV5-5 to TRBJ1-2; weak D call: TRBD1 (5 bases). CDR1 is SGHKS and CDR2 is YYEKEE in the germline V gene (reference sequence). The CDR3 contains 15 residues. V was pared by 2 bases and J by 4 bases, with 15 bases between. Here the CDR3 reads CASSLVGTPVYGYTF. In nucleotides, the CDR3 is TGTGCCAGCAGCTTAGTCGGGACTCCTGTCTATGGCTACACCTTC.

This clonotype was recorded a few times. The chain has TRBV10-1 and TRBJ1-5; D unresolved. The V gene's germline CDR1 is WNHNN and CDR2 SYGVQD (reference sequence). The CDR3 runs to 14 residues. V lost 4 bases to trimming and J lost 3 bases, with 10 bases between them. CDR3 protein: CASSASGNNQPQHF. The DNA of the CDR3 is TGCGCCAGCAGTGCGTCGGGTAACAATCAGCCCCAGCATTTT.

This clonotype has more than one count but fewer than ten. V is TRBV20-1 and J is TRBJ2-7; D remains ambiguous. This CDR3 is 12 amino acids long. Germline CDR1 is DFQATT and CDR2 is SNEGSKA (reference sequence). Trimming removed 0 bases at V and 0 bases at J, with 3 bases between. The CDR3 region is CSAREASYEQYF. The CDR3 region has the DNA TGCAGTGCTAGAGAAGCCTCCTACGAGCAGTACTTC.

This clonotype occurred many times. CDR3 nucleotides: TGTGCCAGCAGTTTATCAGGGTATGGCGGGGAGCTGTTTTTT. Translating gives CASSLSGYGGELFF. The chain carries TRBV28 and TRBJ2-2; possibly TRBD1 for D (5 bases). The V and J ends lost 1 base and 7 bases respectively, with 10 bases between them. Germline-derived CDR1 and CDR2 are MDHEN and SYDVKM. CDR3 size: 14 residues. Full variable domain (remainder filled in from reference TRBV28 and TRBJ2-2): DVKVTQSSRYLVKRTGEKVFLECVQDMDHENMFWYRQDPGLGLRLIYFSYDVKMKEKGDIPEGYSVSREKKERFSLILESASTNQTSMYLCASSLSGYGGELFFGEGSRLTVL.

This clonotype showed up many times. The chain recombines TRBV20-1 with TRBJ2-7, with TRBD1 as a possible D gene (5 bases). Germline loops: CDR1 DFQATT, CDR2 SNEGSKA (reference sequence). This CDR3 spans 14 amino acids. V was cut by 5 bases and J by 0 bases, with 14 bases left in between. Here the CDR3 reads CSAVDSASSYEQYF. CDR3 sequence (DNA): TGCAGTGCTGTTGACAGTGCGAGCTCCTACGAGCAGTACTTC.

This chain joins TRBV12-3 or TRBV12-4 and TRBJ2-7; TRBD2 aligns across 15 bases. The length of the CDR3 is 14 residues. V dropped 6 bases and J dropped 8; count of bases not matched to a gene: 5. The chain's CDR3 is CASSRTSGRAKQYF. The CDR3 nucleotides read TGTGCCAGCAGCCGGACTAGCGGGAGGGCAAAGCAGTACTTC.